These 31 T cell receptor beta chains came from one sample sequenced in a study of blood T cell repertoires in COVID-19 (dated by TCRdb to 2018 to 2021). The library was built by means of the immunoSEQ multiplex PCR assay. In its TCRdb copy, this immuneACCESS table keeps in-frame sequences only and misses some clones. Where compared with another copy, unresolved V genes explain less than half of these, and the others have no known cause. The sample includes over 6,000 clones, with approximately 90% observed a single time. Roughly 9.7% of the sample is in the top ten clones. The sequenced sample was peripheral blood. These receptors all stem from a human donor with active COVID-19. The donor label of this sample is uncertain.

V is TRBV5-1 and J is TRBJ2-7, with D tentatively TRBD1 (5 bases). This CDR3 has 13 residues. CDR1 is SGHRS, CDR2 YFSETQ, per germline. Trimming pared 5 bases from V and 2 bases from J, leaving 11 bases between. The chain's CDR3 is CASRLGVTYEQYF. CDR3 DNA sequence: TGCGCCAGCAGATTAGGGGTCACCTACGAGCAGTACTTC.

The gene calls are TRBV29-1 and TRBJ1-2; 10 bases are a match to TRBD1. Germline V gives CDR1 SQVTM, CDR2 ANQGSEA. This CDR3 spans 11 amino acids. Germline trimming cut 7 bases from V and 6 bases from J; bases unmatched to any gene: 2. The CDR3 loop reads CSAGQGNGYTF. The DNA of the CDR3 is TGCAGCGCGGGACAGGGGAATGGCTACACCTTC. Full variable domain (rest looked up from reference TRBV29-1 and TRBJ1-2): SAVISQKPSRDICQRGTSLTIQCQVDSQVTMMFWYRQQPGQSLTLIATANQGSEATYESGFVIDKFPISRPNLTFSTLTVSNMSPEDSSIYLCSAGQGNGYTFGSGTRLTVV.

This clone was seen a few times. The V call is TRBV24-1, the J call TRBJ2-7, with 15 bases aligning to TRBD2. CDR3 length: 16 amino acids. V lost 4 bases, J lost 3 bases, and 3 bases stayed unmatched. Germline values: CDR1 KGHDR, CDR2 SFDVKD. The CDR3 loop reads CATSEGLAGGIYEQYF. The CDR3 nucleotides read TGTGCCACCAGTGAAGGACTAGCGGGAGGGATCTACGAGCAGTACTTC.

The chain joins TRBV7-9 to TRBJ2-1, with 8 bases identical to TRBD2. CDR3 length: 14 amino acids. In germline, CDR1 is SEHNR, CDR2 FQNEAQ (reference sequence). J was trimmed by 8 bases and V by 6 bases; bases with no gene match: 9. The CDR3 is CASSHGTSIDEQFF. The CDR3 bases are TGTGCCAGCAGTCATGGGACTAGTATCGATGAGCAGTTCTTC.

This clone was recorded once. This chain links TRBV27 with TRBJ2-7, with D tentatively TRBD2 (5 bases). Trimming took off 3 bases at V and 3 bases at J, with 12 bases between the two ends. The CDR3 is 14 residues long. Per the germline V gene, CDR1 is MNHEY and CDR2 is SMNVEV (reference sequence). In DNA form, the CDR3 reads TGTGCCAGCAGTTTCGGGAAACCCTTCTACGAGCAGTACTTC. This codes for CASSFGKPFYEQYF.

The chain joins TRBV19 to TRBJ1-1; D gene ambiguous. The V gene lost 1 base and the J gene lost 3 bases, with 9 bases spanning the gap. The CDR3 is 14 residues long. Per germline, CDR1 LNHDA and CDR2 SQIVND (reference sequence). The CDR3 spells CASSIVEQHTEAFF. CDR3 sequence (DNA): TGTGCCAGTAGTATAGTTGAACAGCACACTGAAGCTTTCTTT.

The rearrangement links TRBV6-6 to TRBJ1-4; D gene uncertain. Germline V gives CDR1 MNHNY, CDR2 SVGAGI (reference sequence). Trimming stripped 5 bases from V and 7 bases from J, with 8 bases between. CDR3 length: 12 residues. The CDR3 here is CASSPEGEKLFF. CDR3 nucleotides: TGTGCCAGCAGTCCTGAGGGTGAAAAACTGTTTTTT.

This sequence joins TRBV5-1 and TRBJ1-6; D perhaps matches TRBD1 (5 bases). Germline loops: CDR1 SGHRS, CDR2 YFSETQ. The CDR3 length is 15 residues. V gave up 0 bases and J gave up 9 bases, with 13 bases separating them. The CDR3: CASSLDNARGSPLHF. The DNA of the CDR3 is TGCGCCAGCAGCTTGGATAACGCAAGGGGTTCACCCCTCCACTTT. Drawing the rest from reference TRBV5-1 and TRBJ1-6, the complete variable domain is KAGVTQTPRYLIKTRGQQVTLSCSPISGHRSVSWYQQTPGQGLQFLFEYFSETQRNKGNFPGRFSGRQFSNSRSEMNVSTLELGDSALYLCASSLDNARGSPLHFGNGTRLTVT.

The rearrangement links TRBV11-3 to TRBJ2-1; 8 bases map to TRBD1. The J segment lost 4 bases and the V segment lost 2 bases, leaving 4 bases of the junction unmatched. There are 15 residues in the CDR3. The germline V gene encodes CDR1 SGHNT and CDR2 YENEEA. The CDR3 nucleotides read TGTGCCAGCAGCTTAACAGGGGGGTTATACAATGAGCAGTTCTTC. Protein product: CASSLTGGLYNEQFF.

The rearrangement joins TRBV4-2 to TRBJ2-3, with D perhaps matching TRBD1 (6 bases). CDR3 size: 19 residues. Between the trimmed V and J ends, which lost 1 base and 0 bases, there was a span of 20 bases. CDR1 and CDR2 from the germline V gene are LGHNA and YNFKEQ. The CDR3 loop reads CASSQGGGASTQSTDTQYF. The CDR3 region has the DNA TGTGCCAGCAGCCAAGGTGGGGGCGCTAGCACCCAGAGCACAGATACGCAGTATTTT.

The V gene is TRBV5-1, the J gene TRBJ2-5, with TRBD2 matching over 16 bases. J lost 3 bases, V lost 4 bases, and 3 bases had no gene match. Per germline, CDR1 SGHRS and CDR2 YFSETQ. CDR3 size: 16 residues. The CDR3, as DNA: TGCGCCAGCAGCCATGGGACTAGCGGGAGGGAAGAGACCCAGTACTTC. Translating gives CASSHGTSGREETQYF.

The chain combines TRBV6-5 with TRBJ2-7, with no clear D. V was shortened by 2 bases and J by 6 bases, with 17 bases between the two germline ends. CDR3 size: 15 residues. CDR1 is MNHEY, CDR2 SVGAGI, per germline. The DNA of the CDR3 is TGTGCCAGCAGTTACACCGGGTCGTCACCCTCCGAGCAGTACTTC. Encoded protein: CASSYTGSSPSEQYF.

This clone was seen more than once but under ten times. The rearrangement links TRBV5-1 to TRBJ1-5, with 7 bases identical to TRBD1. Per the germline V gene, CDR1 is SGHRS and CDR2 is YFSETQ. The J segment lost 5 bases and the V segment lost 4 bases, leaving 9 bases of the junction unmatched. There are 15 residues in the CDR3. Written as DNA, the CDR3 is TGCGCCAGCAGCCCATCAGGGGGACAATATCAGCCCCAGCATTTT. The encoded protein is CASSPSGGQYQPQHF.

The chain couples TRBV25-1 to TRBJ1-4; D might be TRBD1 (5 bases). V lost 1 base and J lost 3, with 12 bases in between. CDR3 length: 16 residues. Germline lookup yields CDR1 MGHDK and CDR2 SYGVNS. CDR3 residues: CASSEFTRGANEKLFF. The CDR3 nucleotides read TGTGCCAGCAGTGAATTCACTCGGGGGGCTAATGAAAAACTGTTTTTT.

The chain employs TRBV18 and TRBJ1-4; D gene ambiguous. V was clipped by 6 bases and J by 4 bases, with 6 bases between them. This CDR3 contains 12 residues. CDR1 KGHSH and CDR2 LQKENI come from the germline V gene. The CDR3 DNA reads TGTGCCAGCTCGACGGGTAATGAAAAACTGTTTTTT. This gives the protein CASSTGNEKLFF.

The gene calls are TRBV4-3 and TRBJ1-4; possibly TRBD1 for D (5 bases). The CDR3 runs 16 residues. V was trimmed by 0 bases and J by 4 bases, leaving 12 bases between them. Germline V CDR1 and CDR2: LGHNA, YSLEER. For the CDR3, the DNA is TGCGCCAGCAGCCAAGAGCCAGACAGAGTTAATGAAAAACTGTTTTTT. Translated: CASSQEPDRVNEKLFF.

The chain links TRBV28 to TRBJ1-5; 7 nucleotides agree with TRBD1. J was trimmed by 6 bases and V by 4 bases; bases with no gene match: 9. Germline V gives CDR1 MDHEN, CDR2 SYDVKM. The CDR3 is 15 amino acids. The CDR3, as DNA: TGTGCCAGCAGTTACCACAGGGGAGGTGGTCAGCCCCAGCATTTT. Amino acids: CASSYHRGGGQPQHF.

The gene calls are TRBV9 and TRBJ1-6; a weak D match, TRBD1 (5 bases). Germline V gene sequence: CDR1 SGDLS, CDR2 YYNGEE. CDR3 size: 14 residues. Trimming stripped 0 bases from V and 9 bases from J, with 10 bases between. This chain's CDR3 is CASSVAGGSSPLHF. The CDR3 nucleotides are TGTGCCAGCAGCGTAGCGGGGGGGAGTTCACCCCTCCACTTT.

This clone was seen only a few times. The V gene is TRBV10-1, the J gene TRBJ2-2; 8 nucleotides agree with TRBD1. The CDR3 loop spans 15 amino acids. V trimming: 7 bases; J trimming: 6 bases; junction bases outside the gene matches: 10. In germline, CDR1 is WNHNN, CDR2 SYGVQD (reference sequence). Here the CDR3 DNA reads TGCGCCAGCATGAGCGGACAGGGAGGATCCGGGGAGCTGTTTTTT. Amino acids: CASMSGQGGSGELFF.

The V gene is TRBV18, the J gene TRBJ1-1, with 9 nucleotides matching TRBD1. The CDR3 covers 15 residues. With V trimmed by 3 bases and J by 6 bases, 8 bases remained unmatched. Germline CDR1 reads KGHSH; CDR2 reads LQKENI. CDR3 amino acids: CASSPRQGGSAEAFF. DNA for the CDR3: TGTGCCAGCTCACCGAGACAGGGGGGTAGCGCTGAAGCTTTCTTT.

The J gene is TRBJ2-1, the V gene TRBV3-1 (or the pseudogene TRBV3-2); 14 bases align to TRBD2. CDR3 length: 16 amino acids. The V segment lost 4 bases and the J segment 3 bases; nucleotides outside the gene matches: 2. Looked up from germline, CDR1 is LGHDT and CDR2 is YNNKEL (reference sequence). In nucleotides, the CDR3 is TGTGCCAGCAGCCGGACTAGCGGGAGGCACTACAATGAGCAGTTCTTC. Translated: CASSRTSGRHYNEQFF.

V is TRBV24-1 and J is TRBJ2-1; 12 nucleotides align to TRBD1. In germline, CDR1 is KGHDR, CDR2 SFDVKD. V lost 2 bases and J lost 9; bases outside the gene matches: 10. The CDR3 contains 17 residues. The chain's CDR3 is CATSDSRGQGAGGEQFF. Written as DNA, the CDR3 is TGTGCCACCAGTGATTCAAGGGGACAGGGGGCTGGAGGTGAGCAGTTCTTC.

J is TRBJ2-6 and V is TRBV6-6, with 9 nucleotides matching TRBD1. This CDR3 has 20 residues. Looked up from germline, CDR1 is MNHNY and CDR2 is SVGAGI (reference sequence). Germline trimming cut 6 bases from V and 0 bases from J; bases unmatched to any gene: 15. CDR3 in amino acids: CASSQTRSGTGYSGANVLTF. The DNA of the CDR3 is TGTGCCAGCAGCCAAACCCGATCCGGGACAGGGTACTCTGGGGCCAACGTCCTGACTTTC.

The chain recombines TRBV18 with TRBJ1-6; 9 nucleotides match TRBD1. CDR1 and CDR2 from the germline V gene are KGHSH and LQKENI. Germline trimming cut 3 bases from V and 1 base from J; bases unmatched to any gene: 13. This CDR3 spans 20 amino acids. The CDR3 region is CASSPLNRGQGSSYNSPLHF. The DNA of the CDR3 is TGTGCCAGCTCACCCCTAAATAGGGGACAGGGTTCGTCCTATAATTCACCCCTCCACTTT.

V is TRBV6-5 and J is TRBJ1-2; 9 bases align to TRBD1. With V trimmed by 4 bases and J by 4 bases, 7 bases remained unmatched. Germline lookup yields CDR1 MNHEY and CDR2 SVGAGI. This CDR3 has 15 residues. The CDR3 DNA is TGTGCCAGCAGTTTCTCAGGACAGGGGATCTATGGCTACACCTTC. The encoded protein is CASSFSGQGIYGYTF.

The chain carries TRBV21-1 and TRBJ2-2; TRBD1, the D gene given by the table, was not confirmed from the DNA. TRBV21-1 is a pseudogene locus. There are 15 residues in the CDR3. The CDR3 region is CASSKRIRGTGELFF. DNA of the CDR3: TGTGCCAGCAGCAAGAGAATTAGGGGCACCGGGGAGCTGTTTTTT.

The chain is built from TRBV11-2 and TRBJ2-6; D ambiguous. The CDR3 runs 15 residues. Trimming stripped 5 bases from V and 0 bases from J, with 8 bases between. Germline V gives CDR1 SGHAT, CDR2 FQNNGV. This chain's CDR3 is CASSLKSSGANVLTF. CDR3 nucleotides: TGTGCCAGCAGCCTCAAGAGCTCTGGGGCCAACGTCCTGACTTTC.

This clone was picked up one time. The chain has TRBV28 and TRBJ1-4; D is possibly TRBD1 (5 bases). V was shortened by 4 bases and J by 12 bases, with 18 bases between the two germline ends. Germline CDR1 and CDR2: MDHEN and SYDVKM. This CDR3 is 14 amino acids long. The CDR3 DNA is TGTGCCAGCAGTTCAATTGAGAAAAGGGGCCAACTGTTTTTT. Protein: CASSSIEKRGQLFF.

V gene TRBV5-1 combines with J gene TRBJ2-7; TRBD2 might be the D (7 bases). The germline V and J ends were trimmed by 2 bases and 2 bases, with 11 bases remaining between them. Germline CDR1 and CDR2: SGHRS and YFSETQ. The CDR3 is 14 amino acids. DNA for the CDR3: TGCGCCAGCAGCTTCGGGGGGCGAGCCTACGAGCAGTACTTC. Its protein is CASSFGGRAYEQYF.

The chain employs TRBV5-4 and TRBJ2-7; TRBD2 aligns across 11 bases. V shed 0 bases, J shed 7 bases, and the junction held 6 bases outside the gene matches. CDR1 is SGHNT, CDR2 YYREEE, per germline (reference sequence). The CDR3 length is 15 residues. CDR3 protein: CASSLVASGRTEQYF. CDR3 bases: TGTGCCAGCAGCTTGGTTGCTAGCGGGAGGACTGAGCAGTACTTC.

The gene calls are TRBV5-4 and TRBJ2-7; no definite D call. This CDR3 spans 13 amino acids. The germline V gene has CDR1 SGHNT and CDR2 YYREEE (reference sequence). V gave up 4 bases and J gave up 1 base, with 9 bases separating them. CDR3 residues: CASSNTVSYEQYF. The CDR3 DNA is TGTGCCAGCAGCAATACAGTTTCCTACGAGCAGTACTTC.